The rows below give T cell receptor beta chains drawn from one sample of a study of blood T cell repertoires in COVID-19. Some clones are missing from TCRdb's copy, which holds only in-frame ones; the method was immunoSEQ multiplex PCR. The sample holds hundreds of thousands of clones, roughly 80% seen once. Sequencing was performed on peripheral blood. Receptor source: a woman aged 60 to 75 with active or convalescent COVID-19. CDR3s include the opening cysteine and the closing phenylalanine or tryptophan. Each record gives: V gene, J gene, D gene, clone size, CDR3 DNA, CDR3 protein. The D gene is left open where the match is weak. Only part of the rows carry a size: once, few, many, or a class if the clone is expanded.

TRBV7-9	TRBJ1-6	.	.	TGTGCCAGCAGCTTAGTCTCGAATTCACCCCTCCACTTT	CASSLVSNSPLHF
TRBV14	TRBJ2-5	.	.	TGTGCCAGCAGCGAGCGCGAGACCCAGTACTTC	CASSERETQYF
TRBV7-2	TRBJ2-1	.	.	TGTGCCAGCAGCTTGCGTATTGAGCAGTTCTTC	CASSLRIEQFF
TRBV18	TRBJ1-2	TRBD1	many	TGTGCCAGCTCACCGACGGGACAGCCTTATGGCTACACCTTC	CASSPTGQPYGYTF
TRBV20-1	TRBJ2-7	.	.	TGCAGTGCTACTCACAGCTACGAGCAGTACTTC	CSATHSYEQYF
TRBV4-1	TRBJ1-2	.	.	TGCGCCAGCAGCCTCCTAAGGGGGACCACAGGAGGCTACACCTTC	CASSLLRGTTGGYTF
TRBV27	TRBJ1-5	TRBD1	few	TGTGCCAGCAGTTCACAGGGGGCGCGTCAGCCCCAGCATTTT	CASSSQGARQPQHF
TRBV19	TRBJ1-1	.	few	TGTGCCAGTAGTGTCCTCGGCAGGGACACTGAAGCTTTCTTT	CASSVLGRDTEAFF
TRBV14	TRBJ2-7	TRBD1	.	TGTGCCAGCTCCATTTCTCCGGGACAGGGGAGCTACGAGCAGTACTTC	CASSISPGQGSYEQYF
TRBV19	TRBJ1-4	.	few	TGTGCCAGTAGTAACAGGGCAGGTGAAAAACTGTTTTTT	CASSNRAGEKLFF
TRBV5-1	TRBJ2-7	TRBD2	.	TGCGCCAGCAGCTGGGGGCGACTAGCGGGGGAGCAGTACTTC	CASSWGRLAGEQYF
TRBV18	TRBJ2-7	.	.	TGTGCCAGCTCACCGGCGGAGGGGCGGGTAACCTACGAGCAGTACTTC	CASSPAEGRVTYEQYF
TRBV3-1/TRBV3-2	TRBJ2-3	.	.	TGTGCCAGCAGGGGGGCGGATACGCAGTATTTT	CASRGADTQYF
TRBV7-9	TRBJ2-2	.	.	TGTGCCAGCAGCCCGACACCTAACACCGGGGAGCTGTTTTTT	CASSPTPNTGELFF
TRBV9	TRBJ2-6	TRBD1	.	TGTGCCAGCAGCGCTCCCCGAGACAGGGGGCTGTCGGGGGCCAACGTCCTGACTTTC	CASSAPRDRGLSGANVLTF
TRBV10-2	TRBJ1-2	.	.	TGCGCCAGCACTGGGACGGGGGACTATGGCTACACCTTC	CASTGTGDYGYTF
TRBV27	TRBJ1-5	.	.	TGTGCCAGCAGTTTATTCCCCGGACTCAATCAGCCCCAGCATTTT	CASSLFPGLNQPQHF
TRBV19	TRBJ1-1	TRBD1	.	TGTGCCAGTAGTACCCGACAGGGCAGGAACACTGAAGCTTTCTTT	CASSTRQGRNTEAFF
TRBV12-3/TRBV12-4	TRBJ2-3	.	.	TGTGCCAGCAGGAATCAGGGCACAGATACGCAGTATTTT	CASRNQGTDTQYF
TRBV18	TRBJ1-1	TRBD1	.	TGTGCCAGCTCACCACAGGGGGCGGGCACTGAAGCTTTCTTT	CASSPQGAGTEAFF
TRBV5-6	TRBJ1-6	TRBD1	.	TGTGCCAGCAGCATAAGATTCGGGACAGGGGTCTCCTATAATTCACCCCTCCACTTT	CASSIRFGTGVSYNSPLHF
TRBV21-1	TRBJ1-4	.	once	TGTGCCAGCAGCAAAGGGGGAGGAAGTAATGAAAAACTGTTTTTT	CASSKGGGSNEKLFF
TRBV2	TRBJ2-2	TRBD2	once	TGTGCCAGCCGGCGGGGGTCGAAAAACACCGGGGAGCTGTTTTTT	CASRRGSKNTGELFF
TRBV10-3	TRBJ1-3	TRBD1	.	TGTGCCATCAGTGGGGACAGGTTCTCTGGAAACACCATATATTTT	CAISGDRFSGNTIYF
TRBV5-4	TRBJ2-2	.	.	TGTGCCAGCAGCTTAATGGGGGCTGGGGCCGGGGAGCTGTTTTTT	CASSLMGAGAGELFF
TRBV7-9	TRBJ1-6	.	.	TGTGCCAGCAGCTCCCAGGACACGGGACACGGTATCTTT	CASSSQDTGHGIF
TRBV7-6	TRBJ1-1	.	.	TGTGCCAGCAGCTTATTGTGGCAGGTGAACACTGAAGCTTTCTTT	CASSLLWQVNTEAFF
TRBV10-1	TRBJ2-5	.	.	TGCGCCAGCCCCCCCGGGGTGAGGGAGACCCAGTACTTC	CASPPGVRETQYF
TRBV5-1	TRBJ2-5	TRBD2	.	TGCGCCAGCAGCCTCGGTTCGCAGACTAGCGGGGTAGAGACCCAGTACTTC	CASSLGSQTSGVETQYF
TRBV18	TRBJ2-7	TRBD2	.	TGTGCCAGCTCAGCTTCGGGACTAGCGGGGGGAAACGAGCAGTACTTC	CASSASGLAGGNEQYF
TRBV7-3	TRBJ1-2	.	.	TGTGCCAGCAGCTTACTCCCCAACTATGGCTACACCTTC	CASSLLPNYGYTF
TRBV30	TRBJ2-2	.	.	TGTGCCTGGAGTTTACAGGGCGGCGGGGAGCTGTTTTTT	CAWSLQGGGELFF
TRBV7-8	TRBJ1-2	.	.	TGTGCCAGCAGCTTCAGATCCCCCCCCTACACCTTC	CASSFRSPPYTF
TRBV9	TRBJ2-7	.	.	TGTGCCAGCAGCGTAGAACCGGGGGTCTCCTACGAGCAGTACTTC	CASSVEPGVSYEQYF
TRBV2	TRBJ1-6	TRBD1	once	TGTGCCAGCGGCCTTCGGACAGGGGTTTTGTCACCCCTCCACTTT	CASGLRTGVLSPLHF
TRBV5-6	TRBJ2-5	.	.	TGTGCCTCGACGGGGGAGGCAGGGGAGACCCAGTACTTC	CASTGEAGETQYF